The 3 T cell receptor beta chains below all came from one sample that was sequenced in a study of blood T cell repertoires in COVID-19. The protocol was immunoSEQ multiplex PCR, while the TCRdb copy is restricted to in-frame clones and leaves out a portion. Here the sample spans some 200,000 clones, about 85% being singletons. Sequenced material: PBMCs or T cells enriched from blood (not recorded which). Receptor source: a young woman who had recovered from COVID-19.

By its share, this clone is large. The genes are TRBV4-1 and TRBJ1-2; possibly TRBD1 for D (5 bases). Trimming took off 4 bases at V and 4 bases at J, with 16 bases between the two ends. The CDR3 contains 15 residues. Per germline, CDR1 MGHRA and CDR2 YSYEKL. The chain's CDR3 is CASSPPTRDFYGYTF. CDR3 DNA: TGCGCCAGCAGCCCCCCTACCCGGGACTTCTATGGCTACACCTTC.

This clone was picked up a small number of times. The chain employs TRBV7-8 and TRBJ2-1; 7 bases fit TRBD1. This CDR3 is 15 amino acids long. Unmatched junction bases numbered 2, after V lost 1 base and J lost 2 bases. Germline CDR1 SGHVS, CDR2 FQNEAQ. The CDR3 loop is CASSLEGAAYNEQFF. CDR3 in DNA: TGTGCCAGCAGCTTAGAGGGGGCGGCCTACAATGAGCAGTTCTTC.

The chain carries TRBV3-1 (or the pseudogene TRBV3-2) and TRBJ1-2; D gene unclear. The CDR3 length is 14 residues. The V end lost 1 base, the J end lost 6 bases, and 12 bases lay between the germline ends. Germline assignment: CDR1 LGHDT and CDR2 YNNKEL (reference sequence). DNA for the CDR3: TGTGCCAGCAGCCAAGCGGGAGGGTCCCATGGCTACACCTTC. It yields the protein CASSQAGGSHGYTF.